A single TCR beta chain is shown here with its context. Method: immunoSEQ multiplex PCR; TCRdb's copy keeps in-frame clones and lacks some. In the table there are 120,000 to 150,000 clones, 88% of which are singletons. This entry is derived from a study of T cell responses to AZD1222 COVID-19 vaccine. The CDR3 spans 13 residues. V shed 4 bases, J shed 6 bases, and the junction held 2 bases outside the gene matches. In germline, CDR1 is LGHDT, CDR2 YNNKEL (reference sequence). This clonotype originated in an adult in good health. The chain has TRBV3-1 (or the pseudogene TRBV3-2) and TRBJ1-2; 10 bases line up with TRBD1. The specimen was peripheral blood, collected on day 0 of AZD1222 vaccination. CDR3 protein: CASSRGTGDGYTF. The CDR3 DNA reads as TGTGCCAGCAGCCGAGGGACAGGGGATGGCTACACCTTC.